What follows are 9 T cell receptor beta chains derived from one specimen sequenced in a study of blood T cells in healthy people across ages. Next came a second PCR, run for about 7 to 11 cycles, which used a sample-barcoded 5' primer along with a J-beta primer mix. TCRdb called the 5' RACE reads again in MiXCR, with one record for every CDR3 protein. This table holds some 850,000 distinct CDR3 sequences, around a quarter found once. The data were also submitted as part of a second study, on T cells of mothers and their children.

Material for sequencing was blood. The receptors originated from a boy younger than 18 in good health.

The rearrangement joins TRBV6-6 to TRBJ1-6; 7 nucleotides match TRBD1. V trimming: 6 bases; J trimming: 10 bases; junction bases outside the gene matches: 9. The CDR3 consists of 14 residues. CDR1 and CDR2 (germline): MNHNY, SVGAGI (reference sequence). In DNA form, the CDR3 reads TGTGCCAGCAGGAACAGGGGCATGGGCTCACCCCTCCACTTT. Translating gives CASRNRGMGSPLHF.

This chain joins TRBV12-3 or TRBV12-4 and TRBJ2-1; possibly TRBD1 for D (6 bases). Trimming removed 3 bases at V and 3 bases at J, with 12 bases between. The CDR3 loop spans 15 amino acids. Here the CDR3 reads CASSFGTPNYNEQFF. CDR3 coding DNA: TGTGCCAGCAGTTTCGGGACACCAAACTACAATGAGCAGTTCTTC.

This CDR3 is CASSLVGATKNIQYF. The CDR3 DNA is TGTGCCAGCAGCTTAGTCGGAGCGACCAAAAACATTCAGTACTTC. V usage is TRBV7-9 and J usage is TRBJ2-4; D is uncertain. The CDR3 consists of 15 residues. The germline gives CDR1 SEHNR, CDR2 FQNEAQ (reference sequence). V lost 1 base and J lost 2, with 9 bases in between.

The CDR3, as DNA: TGTGCCAGCAACCTTCAATCCGGACTCCTGCCCACAGATACGCAGTATTTT. Amino acid sequence: CASNLQSGLLPTDTQYF. The rearrangement joins TRBV6-6 to TRBJ2-3, with D maybe TRBD2 (5 bases). Trimming cost V 7 bases and J 2 bases, with 22 bases left between them. The CDR3 covers 17 residues. Per germline, CDR1 MNHNY and CDR2 SVGAGI (reference sequence).

This clonotype was counted between two and nine times. Written as DNA, the CDR3 is TGCAGCGTTGAAGATCCAGGGTCCCAAGAGACCCAGTACTTC. Amino acid sequence: CSVEDPGSQETQYF. The chain employs TRBV29-1 and TRBJ2-5; a weak D match, TRBD1 (5 bases). Trimming removed 0 bases at V and 1 base at J, with 9 bases between. CDR3 length equals 14 residues. Germline V gene lookup returns CDR1 SQVTM and CDR2 ANQGSEA.

The chain is built from TRBV13 and TRBJ1-3; 9 bases agree with TRBD1. Trimming at V came to 1 base and at J to 0 bases, leaving 7 bases not matched to a gene. From germline, CDR1 is PRHDT and CDR2 FYEKMQ (reference sequence). The CDR3 is 18 residues long. The CDR3 protein is CASSLDRGLTVSGNTIYF. In nucleotides, the CDR3 is TGTGCCAGCAGCTTAGACAGGGGGCTCACCGTCTCTGGAAACACCATATATTTT.

This clonotype was recorded a few times. The chain is built from TRBV20-1 and TRBJ2-1; possible D gene TRBD2, 6 bases. Germline CDR1 is DFQATT and CDR2 is SNEGSKA (reference sequence). Between the trimmed V and J ends, which lost 5 bases and 0 bases, there was a span of 14 bases. This CDR3 has 15 residues. CDR3 DNA: TGCAGTGCTGCCCGGGACTCCAGCTCCTACAATGAGCAGTTCTTC. Its protein is CSAARDSSSYNEQFF.

Regarding this clonotype: The junction does not match germline at one end; this may be a read error. The gene calls are TRBV27 and TRBJ2-1; TRBD1 matches at 9 bases. This CDR3 region has 16 residues. Germline V CDR1 and CDR2: MNHEY, SMNVEV (reference sequence). CDR3 sequence reads: CACSLVGDREWSEQFF. In nucleotides, the CDR3 is TGTGCCTGCAGTTTGGTCGGGGACAGGGAGTGGAGTGAGCAGTTCTTC.

The rearrangement uses TRBV3-1 and TRBJ2-3, with a tentative D call TRBD1 (5 bases). V was clipped by 0 bases and J by 1 base, with 17 bases between them. Germline V gives CDR1 LGHDT, CDR2 YNNKEL (reference sequence). The CDR3 extends over 18 amino acids. The CDR3 region is CASSQDEETTRGTDTQYF. CDR3 DNA sequence: TGTGCCAGCAGCCAAGATGAGGAGACCACCAGGGGCACAGATACGCAGTATTTT.